The 25 T cell receptor beta chains below all came from one sample that was sequenced in a study of memory CD8 T cells in hepatitis C reinfection. Time point denoted: pre-reinfection, 55 to 20 weeks before reinfection detection. Sorted cells were sequenced directly ex vivo without any in vitro expansion. Clones were read by immunoSEQ multiplex PCR, and TCRdb kept only the in-frame ones, dropping some. The sample consists of approximately 50,000 clones, under 90% of them appearing once. The sequencing sample was made of naive CD8+ T cells sorted from blood. The receptor source for this set is a man aged 18 to 35 with hepatitis C virus infection.

The chain couples TRBV7-9 to TRBJ1-4; tentatively, D is TRBD1 (5 bases). Germline CDR1 reads SEHNR; CDR2 reads FQNEAQ (reference sequence). Between the trimmed V and J ends, which lost 4 bases and 1 base, there was a span of 13 bases. This CDR3 region has 16 residues. DNA for the CDR3: TGTGCCAGCAGCTCCCCGGGCGGGGGAACTAATGAAAAACTGTTTTTT. Translating gives CASSSPGGGTNEKLFF. Based on the CDR3 plus reference TRBV7-9 and TRBJ1-4, the full variable domain is DTGVSQNPRHKITKRGQNVTFRCDPISEHNRLYWYRQTLGQGPEFLTYFQNEAQLEKSRLLSDRFSAERPKGSFSTLEIQRTEQGDSAMYLCASSSPGGGTNEKLFFGSGTQLSVL.

This rearrangement joins TRBV27 to TRBJ2-1, with D maybe TRBD2 (6 bases). The germline V and J ends were trimmed by 0 bases and 10 bases, with 7 bases remaining between them. Looked up from germline, CDR1 is MNHEY and CDR2 is SMNVEV (reference sequence). The CDR3 runs to 12 residues. The CDR3 region has the DNA TGTGCCAGCAGTTTATCGGAGGGAGAGCAGTTCTTC. Its translation: CASSLSEGEQFF.

This clone turned up a few times. V and J are TRBV6-1 and TRBJ1-1; D unclear. CDR1 MNHNS and CDR2 SASEGT come from the germline V gene. The CDR3 spans 11 residues. V was clipped by 6 bases and J by 7 bases, with 9 bases between them. CDR3 sequence reads: CASSPTYEAFF. In nucleotides, the CDR3 is TGTGCCAGCAGCCCTACCTATGAAGCTTTCTTT.

CDR3 in amino acids: CASSPGLAEETQYF. As DNA, the CDR3 is TGCGCCAGCAGCCCGGGACTAGCGGAAGAGACCCAGTACTTC. The chain has TRBV4-1 and TRBJ2-5, with 11 bases lining up with TRBD2. Germline V gene sequence: CDR1 MGHRA, CDR2 YSYEKL. The CDR3 runs to 14 residues. V lost 4 bases and J lost 3; bases outside the gene matches: 1.

V gene TRBV11-2 combines with J gene TRBJ2-5; possibly TRBD2 for D (6 bases). Germline V gene data show CDR1 as SGHAT and CDR2 as FQNNGV. CDR3 length: 16 amino acids. With 1 base removed from V and 0 bases from J, the gap between germline ends came to 12 bases. CDR3 DNA sequence: TGTGCCAGCAGCTTAGCGGGACTCGCCTACCAAGAGACCCAGTACTTC. Translation: CASSLAGLAYQETQYF.

V usage is TRBV7-9 and J usage is TRBJ1-1, with 7 bases identical to TRBD1. The CDR3 is made up of 15 amino acids. V lost 3 bases to trimming and J lost 3 bases; unmatched junction nucleotides: 7. CDR1 SEHNR and CDR2 FQNEAQ come from the germline V gene (reference sequence). CDR3 DNA: TGTGCCAGCAGCTTCACAGGGGAGGAGGACACTGAAGCTTTCTTT. Its translation is CASSFTGEEDTEAFF. Full variable domain (remainder filled in from reference TRBV7-9 and TRBJ1-1): DTGVSQNPRHKITKRGQNVTFRCDPISEHNRLYWYRQTLGQGPEFLTYFQNEAQLEKSRLLSDRFSAERPKGSFSTLEIQRTEQGDSAMYLCASSFTGEEDTEAFFGQGTRLTVV.

The V call is TRBV10-2, the J call TRBJ2-5; 10 positions match TRBD2. Germline V lookup: CDR1 WSHSY, CDR2 SAAADI. There are 15 residues in the CDR3. V was pared by 2 bases and J by 7 bases, with 7 bases of the junction left unmatched. In DNA form, the CDR3 reads TGCGCCAGCAGTGAGCCTAGCGGGAGTCCTGGGACCCAGTACTTC. This encodes CASSEPSGSPGTQYF.

The rearrangement uses TRBV28 and TRBJ2-7; 10 positions agree with TRBD2. With V trimmed by 3 bases and J by 3 bases, 2 bases remained unmatched. Germline CDR1 is MDHEN and CDR2 is SYDVKM. The CDR3 consists of 14 residues. The CDR3 nucleotides are TGTGCCAGCAGTTTGGTAGCGGGAGGCTACGAGCAGTACTTC. This translates into CASSLVAGGYEQYF.

CDR3 nucleotides: TGTGCCAGCAGGACCCAAGGGAGCTCCTACAATGAGCAGTTCTTC. Translated: CASRTQGSSYNEQFF. This sequence joins TRBV6-1 and TRBJ2-1; TRBD2 might be the D (5 bases). CDR3 length: 15 amino acids. Trimming took off 6 bases at V and 0 bases at J, with 12 bases between the two ends. CDR1 MNHNS and CDR2 SASEGT come from the germline V gene.

The CDR3 sequence: CASGPGQGTDTQYF. CDR3 nucleotide sequence: TGTGCTAGTGGTCCGGGACAGGGCACAGATACGCAGTATTTT. The V call is TRBV12-5, the J call TRBJ2-3, with 8 nucleotides matching TRBD1. V dropped 5 bases and J dropped 1; count of bases not matched to a gene: 2. There are 14 residues in the CDR3. CDR1 is LGHNT, CDR2 FRNRAP, per germline.

The chain recombines TRBV12-5 with TRBJ2-5, with TRBD2 matching 10 bases. The J segment lost 5 bases and the V segment lost 5 bases, leaving 8 bases of the junction unmatched. The germline V gene encodes CDR1 LGHNT and CDR2 FRNRAP. CDR3 size: 15 residues. CDR3 in DNA: TGTGCTAGTGGTCCGGGACTAGCGCGGGGGGAGACCCAGTACTTC. This gives the protein CASGPGLARGETQYF.

The chain recombines TRBV2 with TRBJ2-5; a weak D match, TRBD2 (5 bases). Trimming removed 3 bases at V and 5 bases at J, with 10 bases between. Germline CDR1 reads SNHLY; CDR2 reads FYNNEI. The CDR3 consists of 13 residues. The CDR3 DNA follows: TGTGCCAGCAGTGATGCACCGGGGGAGACCCAGTACTTC. Translated, it gives CASSDAPGETQYF. The full variable domain, with the rest looked up from reference TRBV2 and TRBJ2-5, is EPEVTQTPSHQVTQMGQEVILRCVPISNHLYFYWYRQILGQKVEFLVSFYNNEISEKSEIFDDQFSVERPDGSNFTLKIRSTKLEDSAMYFCASSDAPGETQYFGPGTRLLVL.

The chain is built from TRBV11-2 and TRBJ2-5, with no clear D. V gave up 3 bases and J gave up 5 bases, with 7 bases separating them. This CDR3 comprises 12 residues. CDR1 is SGHAT and CDR2 is FQNNGV in the germline V gene. CDR3 in amino acids: CASSFSRETQYF. CDR3 bases: TGTGCCAGCAGCTTCTCCAGGGAGACCCAGTACTTC.

The chain joins TRBV6-1 to TRBJ2-1, with TRBD2 identical over 11 bases. CDR1 and CDR2 (germline): MNHNS, SASEGT. This CDR3 comprises 15 residues. Unmatched junction bases numbered 4, after V lost 7 bases and J lost 2 bases. The DNA of the CDR3 is TGTGCCAGCACCCTAGCGGGAGGAGCCTACAATGAGCAGTTCTTC. Protein: CASTLAGGAYNEQFF.

The gene calls are TRBV7-9 and TRBJ2-1, with 12 bases fitting TRBD2. J was trimmed by 10 bases and V by 5 bases; bases with no gene match: 18. Germline CDR1 is SEHNR and CDR2 is FQNEAQ (reference sequence). The CDR3 runs to 18 residues. This CDR3 reads CASSAGTSGLLLVNEQFF. The CDR3 DNA sequence: TGTGCCAGCAGCGCCGGGACTAGCGGGTTACTACTAGTGAACGAGCAGTTCTTC.

This chain connects TRBV5-4 to TRBJ2-7, with D perhaps matching TRBD2 (6 bases). The CDR3 is 15 amino acids. Trimming took 4 bases from V and 0 from J, leaving 14 bases between them. Germline values: CDR1 SGHNT, CDR2 YYREEE (reference sequence). The CDR3 is CASSGGTGSSYEQYF. The DNA for the CDR3 is TGTGCCAGCAGCGGAGGGACGGGGAGCTCCTACGAGCAGTACTTC.

This clone has only one observation. V gene TRBV19 combines with J gene TRBJ2-3, with D tentatively TRBD1 (5 bases). CDR1 is LNHDA and CDR2 is SQIVND in the germline V gene (reference sequence). The CDR3 contains 12 residues. V lost 4 bases and J lost 6, with 8 bases in between. The CDR3: CASSKGPDTQYF. The CDR3 region has the DNA TGTGCCAGTAGTAAGGGGCCCGATACGCAGTATTTT.

The CDR3: CASRGIGETQYF. In DNA, the CDR3 is TGTGCCAGCAGGGGCATTGGAGAGACCCAGTACTTC. The genes are TRBV27 and TRBJ2-5; no clear D gene. Germline V gene sequence: CDR1 MNHEY, CDR2 SMNVEV (reference sequence). V was cut by 6 bases and J by 4 bases, with 9 bases left in between. This CDR3 has 12 amino acids.

The genes are TRBV4-1 and TRBJ2-7; D gene uncertain. Trimming left V 2 bases short and J 6 bases short, with 8 bases between. The CDR3 contains 12 residues. Germline V CDR1 and CDR2: MGHRA, YSYEKL. The CDR3 DNA reads as TGCGCCAGCAGCCAACAGGCGTCCGAGCAGTACTTC. Translated: CASSQQASEQYF.

V gene TRBV7-3 combines with J gene TRBJ2-3, with 8 nucleotides matching TRBD2. Germline V gene lookup returns CDR1 SGHTA and CDR2 FQGTGA. V shed 3 bases, J shed 1 base, and the junction held 6 bases outside the gene matches. This CDR3 has 16 residues. The CDR3 protein is CASSFGAGAGTDTQYF. CDR3 bases: TGTGCCAGCAGCTTTGGAGCGGGAGCGGGCACAGATACGCAGTATTTT.

For the CDR3, the DNA is TGTGCCAGCAGTAGCGACAGGGGTGAAACTGAAGCTTTCTTT. This sequence encodes CASSSDRGETEAFF. The chain links TRBV28 to TRBJ1-1, with 8 nucleotides matching TRBD1. After removal of 5 bases from V and 5 bases from J, the junction contained 7 bases not matched to a gene. CDR1 MDHEN and CDR2 SYDVKM come from the germline V gene. This CDR3 region has 14 residues.

The chain uses TRBV7-8 and TRBJ2-7; a possible D gene is TRBD1 (7 bases). Germline V gives CDR1 SGHVS, CDR2 FQNEAQ. The CDR3 extends over 16 amino acids. The germline V and J ends were trimmed by 5 bases and 4 bases, with 21 bases remaining between them. In DNA, the CDR3 is TGTGCCAGCAGCCATCAGGGGGGCGCGGTGGTGTACGAGCAGTACGTC. This encodes CASSHQGGAVVYEQYV.

The chain combines TRBV4-2 with TRBJ2-7; 7 bases map to TRBD2. The V segment lost 0 bases and the J segment 2 bases; nucleotides outside the gene matches: 7. Germline CDR1 is LGHNA and CDR2 is YNFKEQ. This CDR3 is 16 amino acids long. CDR3 amino acids: CASSQEYLAETYEQYF. CDR3 sequence (DNA): TGTGCCAGCAGCCAAGAGTACCTAGCGGAAACCTACGAGCAGTACTTC.

The chain combines TRBV9 with TRBJ2-1, with TRBD2 matching over 10 bases. From germline, CDR1 is SGDLS and CDR2 YYNGEE. This CDR3 comprises 15 residues. Trimming cost V 3 bases and J 8 bases; bases outside gene matches: 8. The CDR3 sequence is CASSAAGGLSDEQFF. The CDR3 DNA is TGTGCCAGCAGCGCAGCGGGAGGGCTAAGCGATGAGCAGTTCTTC.

The rearrangement links TRBV11-2 to TRBJ1-1; D remains ambiguous. V lost 3 bases and J lost 0, with 14 bases in between. Germline CDR1 is SGHAT and CDR2 is FQNNGV. The CDR3 contains 16 residues. The CDR3 sequence is CASSFLESSLNTEAFF. The DNA of the CDR3 is TGTGCCAGCAGCTTTTTAGAGAGTAGCCTGAACACTGAAGCTTTCTTT. Full variable domain (outside the CDR3, taken from reference TRBV11-2 and TRBJ1-1): EAGVAQSPRYKIIEKRQSVAFWCNPISGHATLYWYQQILGQGPKLLIQFQNNGVVDDSQLPKDRFSAERLKGVDSTLKIQPAKLEDSAVYLCASSFLESSLNTEAFFGQGTRLTVV.